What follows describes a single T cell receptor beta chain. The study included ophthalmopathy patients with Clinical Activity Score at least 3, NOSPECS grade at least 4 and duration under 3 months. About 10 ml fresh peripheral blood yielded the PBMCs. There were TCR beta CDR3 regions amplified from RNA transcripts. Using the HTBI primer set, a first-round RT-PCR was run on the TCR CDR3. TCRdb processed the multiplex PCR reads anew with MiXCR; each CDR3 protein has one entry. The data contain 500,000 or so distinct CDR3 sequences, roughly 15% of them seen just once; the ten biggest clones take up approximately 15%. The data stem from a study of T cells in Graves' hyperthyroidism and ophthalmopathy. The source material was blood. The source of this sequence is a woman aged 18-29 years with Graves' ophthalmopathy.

This CDR3 reads CASSQDHNGNNEQFF. CDR3 bases: TGTGCCAGCAGCCAAGATCATAACGGGAACAATGAGCAGTTCTTC. This rearrangement joins TRBV3-1 to TRBJ2-1, with D tentatively TRBD2 (5 bases). Trimming shortened V by 0 bases and J by 5 bases, and 11 bases separated the two germline ends. Germline values: CDR1 LGHDT, CDR2 YNNKEL (reference sequence). The CDR3 length is 15 residues.